This entry concerns a single T cell receptor beta chain. This clonotype was found a few times. The clone's antigen remains unknown. It has no much larger one-base neighbor in the sample; base qualities were not kept. The record originates from a study of naive and memory T cell subsets (dated 2017 in TCRdb). Notes on the research overall: An open-source, UMI-based TCR alpha and beta sequencing pipeline was applied to sorted naive and memory peripheral blood T cell subsets. IgG serology results and the functional CMV T cell responses were in complete agreement. RNA was DNase-treated and reverse transcribed with TCR constant-region primers, mostly using SuperScript III.

The library was made by UMI-ligation and nested PCR. The beta constant-region primer consisted of an equimolar mixture of two oligonucleotides that together covered TRBC1 and TRBC2. A single-stranded oligonucleotide carrying the SP2 primer and a 12-nucleotide UMI was ligated to the 3' end of the cDNA by T4 RNA ligase 1. The ligated cDNA went through four rounds of PCR with nested alpha and beta constant-region primers together with the SP2 primer. The ligation reaction was kept at 16 degrees C for roughly 19-24 hours. To avoid over-amplification, PCR2 was usually performed as a SYBR Green qPCR and halted once a predetermined threshold was reached. Every purification after the first one was done using Agencourt AMPure XP magnetic beads. Libraries were quantified by Qubit and checked on a TapeStation, where a main peak was expected near 650 bp. The pooled libraries were sequenced on an Illumina MiSeq using v2 2x251 paired-end kits, which usually yielded roughly 1-2 million reads per sample. Libraries were pooled at about 4 nM per sample, and roughly 5-7.5% PhiX was added to improve cluster recognition. The paper's processing steps were these. FASTQ reads processed by Demultiplexor were assigned V and J genes by Decombinator through tag matching that tolerated a single base-pair mismatch. By using UMIs, Collapsinator corrected both sequencing errors and the frequency errors caused by PCR heterogeneity. CDR3Translator translated TCRs and extracted CDR3s from the conserved cysteine to the FGXG phenylalanine, flagging non-productive sequences. Gini, Shannon entropy and inverse Simpson indices were calculated on repertoires that had been subsampled to equal numbers of UMI-defined TCRs. Within the linear range, a power law was fitted to clonotype abundance distributions using maximum likelihood. Similar UMI counts, unique TCR numbers and clonal distributions were obtained with the pipeline and with MIGEC on one naive CD8 sample. In one analysis, naive TCRs that were also found in any memory subset of the same donor were excluded from the naive repertoire. A set of 7,322 CMV-associated CDR3 sequences, compiled from VDJdb and a published dataset, was used to search the repertoires. Starting from the raw public reads, TCRdb applied fastp trimming at Q25, assembled clones with MiXCR and retained in-frame beta chains. A single entry per CDR3 protein holds the most common genes and DNA from its merged rows. TCRdb assigned the V and J calls; the authors' analysis was not used. This sample holds under 150,000 distinct CDR3 sequences; about a sixth were observed only once. 0.14% to 0.15% of the sample is held by the ten biggest clonotypes.

From the second PCR step onward, the TCR alpha chain libraries and the TCR beta chain libraries were amplified separately. Donor CMV status was determined by IFNgamma production from CD4+ T cells after overnight stimulation of fresh PBMCs with CMV viral lysate. Miltenyi beads were used first to positively select CD4 T cells, and CD8 T cells were then positively selected from the CD4-negative fraction. Cells were stained for CD3, CD4, CD8, CD45RA, CD27 and a live/dead dye and were sorted on a BD Aria II into four subsets based on CD45RA and CD27. Blood came from three healthy volunteers, each fractionated into CD4 and CD8 T cells and then into four differentiation subsets. Around 0.11 L of peripheral blood was collected from each donor, and PBMC were isolated from the blood using Ficoll-Paque PLUS density-gradient centrifugation. After sorting, cells were lysed in RLT buffer, RNA was extracted using a Qiagen RNeasy kit, and the extracted RNA was stored at -80 degrees C.

What the authors observed across the whole study: In both CD4 and CD8 cells, going from naive through CM, EM and EMRA, the Gini index went up while Shannon and inverse Simpson diversity went down. TCR abundance followed a power law whose exponent differed between naive and memory subsets but was consistent across the three individuals. Single alpha or beta chain sequences, rather than paired alpha/beta receptors, were used to define clonotypes. RNA-based TCR counts may be influenced by expression changes linked to T cell activation and differentiation. No ground truth was available to validate the repertoire findings for the naive and memory subsets. After error correction, over 90% of naive TCR sequences appeared only once, giving much steeper abundance distributions than memory subsets. A few larger clonotypes were found in naive repertoires, especially CD8, and these larger clonotypes were possibly memory cells re-expressing CD45RA.

V ends up 5 bases short and J 9 bases short, with an unmatched junction base count of 7. From the cysteine through the phenylalanine, the CDR3 covers 13 amino acids. The sequence is cut down to CDR3 DNA, 39 bases in frame from base 1. Looking up the germline V gene yields CDR1 MNHEY and CDR2 SVGEGT. The rearranged chain carries TRBV6-2 or TRBV6-3 and TRBJ2-1; TRBD2 aligns with 7 central bases. The TCR comes from a human donor in good health. The sample taken for sequencing was naive CD4+ T cells from blood. Taken with the paper, the label for cell subset or site translates to: naive T cells, CD45RA high CD27+. The bases are TGTGCCAGCAGTAATACGCGGGAGAGTGAGCAGTTCTTC. It encodes CASSNTRESEQFF.